This T cell receptor beta chain was recovered during a study of blood T cell repertoires in COVID-19. Study at large: The origin of the acute and convalescent COVID-19 samples was the United States, Italy and Spain.

Profiled with immunoSEQ multiplex PCR; TCRdb holds only in-frame clones, not every one. The sample contains 100,000 to 150,000 clones, about 86% of which appear only once. This clone was detected a few times. Assignment of participants to cohorts was predicated upon participant-reported clinical history. The TCR comes from a man aged 35 to 55 with acute COVID-19. Sequences were obtained from PBMCs or T cells enriched from blood (not recorded which).

CDR3 loop: CASSLEGLEGNSPLHF. The DNA of the CDR3 is TGCGCCAGCAGCCTAGAGGGGTTGGAGGGTAATTCACCCCTCCACTTT. The genes are TRBV5-1 and TRBJ1-6; D is perhaps TRBD1 (5 bases). V was pared by 4 bases and J by 6 bases, with 17 bases between. Germline CDR1 and CDR2: SGHRS and YFSETQ. CDR3 length equals 16 residues.